These 3 T cell receptor beta chains were sequenced from one sample in a study of cytomegalovirus exposure and HLA in healthy donors. In the PCR, 60 Vbeta and 13 Jbeta primers were used. The table came from immunoSEQ multiplex PCR; TCRdb's copy has only in-frame clones and leaves some out. The table shows some 120,000 clones, with about 81% occurring only once. Sequenced: PBMCs. All receptors come from a woman in her 30s in good health and CMV-seronegative.

The chain couples TRBV30 to TRBJ1-1, with 8 nucleotides matching TRBD1. CDR1 is GTSNPN, CDR2 SVGIG, per germline (reference sequence). V was pared by 0 bases and J by 3 bases, with 3 bases of the junction left unmatched. The CDR3 is 14 amino acids. Written as DNA, the CDR3 is TGTGCCTGGAGTGTCTCGACAGGGGACACTGAAGCTTTCTTT. This codes for CAWSVSTGDTEAFF. Together with reference TRBV30 and TRBJ1-1, the CDR3 gives the full variable domain: SQTIHQWPATLVQPVGSPLSLECTVEGTSNPNLYWYRQAAGRGLQLLFYSVGIGQISSEVPQNLSASRPQDRQFILSSKKLLLSDSGFYLCAWSVSTGDTEAFFGQGTRLTVV.

The chain recombines TRBV18 with TRBJ2-3, with D uncertain. Germline V CDR1 and CDR2: KGHSH, LQKENI. This CDR3 contains 14 residues. The V gene lost 3 bases and the J gene lost 3 bases, with 10 bases spanning the gap. The CDR3 bases are TGTGCCAGCTCACCCCCCGCTCTAACAGATACGCAGTATTTT. Translation gives CASSPPALTDTQYF.

This rearrangement joins TRBV5-1 to TRBJ1-6; TRBD1 matches at 9 bases. Losses at the gene ends were 3 bases for V and 10 bases for J; bases not matched to a gene: 8. CDR1 is SGHRS and CDR2 is YFSETQ in the germline V gene. The CDR3 sequence is 15 residues long. For the CDR3, the DNA is TGCGCCAGCAGCTCGGGACAGGGTCCGGAATCACCCCTCCACTTT. It is translated as CASSSGQGPESPLHF.